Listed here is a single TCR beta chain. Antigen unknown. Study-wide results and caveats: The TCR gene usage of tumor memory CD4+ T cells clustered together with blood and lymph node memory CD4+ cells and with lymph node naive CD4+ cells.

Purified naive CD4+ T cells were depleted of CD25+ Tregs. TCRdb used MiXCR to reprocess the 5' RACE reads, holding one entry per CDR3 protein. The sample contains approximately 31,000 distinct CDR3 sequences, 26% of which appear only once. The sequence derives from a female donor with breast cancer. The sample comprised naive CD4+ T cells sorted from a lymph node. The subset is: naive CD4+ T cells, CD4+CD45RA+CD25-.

CDR3 sequence: CASLSETPEFITGELFF. CDR3 bases: TGTGCCAGCTTGTCCGAGACACCCGAATTTATCACCGGGGAGCTGTTTTTT. The rearrangement uses TRBV28 and TRBJ2-2; D unresolved. V dropped 8 bases and J dropped 4 bases, with 23 bases sitting between them. The length of the CDR3 is 17 residues. CDR1 MDHEN and CDR2 SYDVKM come from the germline V gene. The full variable domain, in which reference TRBV28 and TRBJ2-2 provide the parts outside the CDR3, is DVKVTQSSRYLVKRTGEKVFLECVQDMDHENMFWYRQDPGLGLRLIYFSYDVKMKEKGDIPEGYSVSREKKERFSLILESASTNQTSMYLCASLSETPEFITGELFFGEGSRLTVL.